This is a list of T cell receptor beta chains from one sample in a study of CXCR3-negative and CXCR3-positive naive CD8 T cells. Reanalyzing the 5' RACE reads, TCRdb keeps one entry per CDR3 protein, without DNA. Its table records fewer than 95,000 distinct CDR3 sequences. Sequencing was done on a sample of naive CXCR3- CD8+ T cells from blood. The receptor source for this set is a human donor in good health. Some clones in this sample may be carry-over from other donors' samples. Each CDR3 is given with its conserved first and last residue.

CSVRGTEAYGYTF	TRBV29-1	TRBJ1-2
CASSPAGGPSNEQFF	TRBV19	TRBJ2-1
CASSLTTGSGEQYF	TRBV7-8	TRBJ2-7
CASSTGWTAAKNIQYF	TRBV12-3/TRBV12-4	TRBJ2-4
CASSTRVGETQYF	TRBV19	TRBJ2-5
CASSRDRVYEQYF	TRBV4-3	TRBJ2-7
CASSLSRGNTQYF	TRBV27	TRBJ2-3
CASSIGTGPSNYGYTF	TRBV7-6	TRBJ1-2
CSVEDWGLKGYEQYF	TRBV29-1	TRBJ2-7
CASSLGTFTGELFF	TRBV28	TRBJ2-2
CASSLIAGFTDTQYF	TRBV7-9	TRBJ2-3
CASSYRVQSNTGELFF	TRBV6-5	TRBJ2-2
CASSERPRLSTDTQYF	TRBV7-8	TRBJ2-3
CASSYRDTWGEQFF	TRBV5-1	TRBJ2-1
CASSPGRAENTGELFF	TRBV7-7	TRBJ2-2
CSVEARGSTEAFF	TRBV29-1	TRBJ1-1
CASSRPDRGVGYTF	TRBV7-9	TRBJ1-2
CASSQLNVRETQYF	TRBV5-1	TRBJ2-5
CASSQEGGWDRAYEQYF	TRBV4-2	TRBJ2-7
CASSLPVAGVYNEQFF	TRBV7-6	TRBJ2-1
CSVGHRPQTNTEAFF	TRBV29-1	TRBJ1-1
CASGLAGTGGGGYTF	TRBV12-5	TRBJ1-2
CASSLVGGLSNEQFF	TRBV5-1	TRBJ2-1
CASSYGETQYF	TRBV6-6	TRBJ2-5
CAISPSDPRTGELFF	TRBV10-3	TRBJ2-2
CASSFYADTEAFF	TRBV7-3	TRBJ1-1
CASRDGNYEQYF	TRBV12-3/TRBV12-4	TRBJ2-7
CASSFHPSGSSYNEQFF	TRBV6-2/TRBV6-3	TRBJ2-1
CSVPGRSSYEQYF	TRBV29-1	TRBJ2-7
CASSFSTEGEQYF	TRBV7-9	TRBJ2-7
CASNEGPGSEYYEQYF	TRBV2	TRBJ2-7
CSAREVQRSTDTQYF	TRBV20-1	TRBJ2-3
CASSPEGQGATDTQYF	TRBV11-1	TRBJ2-3
CASRQGIYTEAFF	TRBV6-5	TRBJ1-1
CASMTRDSRTGYGYTF	TRBV19	TRBJ1-2
CSVARGPYTEAFF	TRBV29-1	TRBJ1-1
CASSQDQRGAQDTQYF	TRBV3-1	TRBJ2-3
CASSPHAAGWVTDTQYF	TRBV28	TRBJ2-3
CATSDSLHGVKTQYF	TRBV24-1	TRBJ2-5
CASSSYLGGPDNEQFF	TRBV7-9	TRBJ2-1
CAISESRADNSPLHF	TRBV10-3	TRBJ1-6
CASSSEWGIYNEQFF	TRBV19	TRBJ2-1
CSASSGTGGYEQYF	TRBV20-1	TRBJ2-7
CSVPLGQGWAF	TRBV29-1	TRBJ1-2
CSVEQRNTEAFF	TRBV29-1	TRBJ1-1
CASSQTSGLQETQYF	TRBV3-1	TRBJ2-5
CASSERGSYEQYF	TRBV12-3/TRBV12-4	TRBJ2-7
CSASGTGDPSYEQYF	TRBV29-1	TRBJ2-7
CASSPGERGGTYEQYF	TRBV7-6	TRBJ2-7
CASSPRDNYEQYF	TRBV7-9	TRBJ2-7
CASSSLTGGSGNTIYF	TRBV5-1	TRBJ1-3
CSVDVTHSLNEQFF	TRBV29-1	TRBJ2-1
CSVEEGEGTTEAFF	TRBV29-1	TRBJ1-1
CASESGGGETQYF	TRBV6-6	TRBJ2-5
CASSQDPTGSYEQYF	TRBV4-3	TRBJ2-7
CASSLEMGNEQFF	TRBV7-7	TRBJ2-1